This T cell receptor beta chain appears in the sequencing data of a study of shared clonotypes between healthy human individuals. Across the study: There were three CD4 naive, three CD4 memory, two CD8 naive and one CD8 memory plates per donor.

Terminally differentiated effector memory CD45RA+ cells were left out of the naive CD8 fraction, which was CD45RO-negative and positively selected for CCR7. Sequencing used immunoSEQ multiplex PCR; TCRdb keeps in-frame clones, though not all of them. The table has about 2 million clones, roughly 94% seen once. This clonotype was obtained from a man between 18 and 29 years old in good health. Sequencing was performed on naive CD8+ T cells sorted from blood.

CDR3: CASTTRGLEREWATDTQYF. The CDR3 bases are TGTGCCAGCACCACAAGGGGCCTAGAGCGGGAGTGGGCCACAGATACGCAGTATTTT. The chain is built from TRBV13 and TRBJ2-3, with TRBD2 matching over 8 bases. This CDR3 has 19 amino acids. Germline V gives CDR1 PRHDT, CDR2 FYEKMQ (reference sequence). Trimming removed 7 bases from V and 2 bases from J; junction bases left unmatched: 20.